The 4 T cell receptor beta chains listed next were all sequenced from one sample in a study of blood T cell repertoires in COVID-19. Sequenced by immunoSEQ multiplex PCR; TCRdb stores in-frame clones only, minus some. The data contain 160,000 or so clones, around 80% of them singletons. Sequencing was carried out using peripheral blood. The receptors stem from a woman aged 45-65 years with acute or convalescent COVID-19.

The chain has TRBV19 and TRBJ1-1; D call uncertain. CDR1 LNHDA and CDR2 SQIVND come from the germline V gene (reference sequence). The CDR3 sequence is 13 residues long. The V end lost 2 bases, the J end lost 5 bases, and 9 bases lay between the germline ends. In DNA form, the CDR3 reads TGTGCCAGTAGTATAAGGGAGAGGACTGAAGCTTTCTTT. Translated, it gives CASSIRERTEAFF.

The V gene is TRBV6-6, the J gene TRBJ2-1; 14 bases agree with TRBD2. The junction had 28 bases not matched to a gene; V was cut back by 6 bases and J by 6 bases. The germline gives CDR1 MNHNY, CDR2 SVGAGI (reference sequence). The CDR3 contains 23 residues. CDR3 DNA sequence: TGTGCCAGCAGCTACATGATCTCGTCCGGGACTAGCGGGGGTAGGAGTGTTCGCAATGAGCAGTTCTTC. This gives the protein CASSYMISSGTSGGRSVRNEQFF.

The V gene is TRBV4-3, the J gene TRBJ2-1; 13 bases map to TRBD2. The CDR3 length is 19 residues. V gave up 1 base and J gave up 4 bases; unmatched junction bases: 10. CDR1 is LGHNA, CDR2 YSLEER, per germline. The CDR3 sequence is CASSQARGTSGGVYNEQFF. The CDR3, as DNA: TGCGCCAGCAGCCAAGCGAGGGGAACTAGCGGGGGGGTTTACAATGAGCAGTTCTTC.

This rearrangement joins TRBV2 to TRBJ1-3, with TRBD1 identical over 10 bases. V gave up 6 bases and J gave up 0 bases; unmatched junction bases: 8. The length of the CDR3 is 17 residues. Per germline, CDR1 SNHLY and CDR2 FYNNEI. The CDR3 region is CASSRQGARLSGNTIYF. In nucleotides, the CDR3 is TGTGCCAGCAGCAGACAGGGGGCGAGACTCTCTGGAAACACCATATATTTT.